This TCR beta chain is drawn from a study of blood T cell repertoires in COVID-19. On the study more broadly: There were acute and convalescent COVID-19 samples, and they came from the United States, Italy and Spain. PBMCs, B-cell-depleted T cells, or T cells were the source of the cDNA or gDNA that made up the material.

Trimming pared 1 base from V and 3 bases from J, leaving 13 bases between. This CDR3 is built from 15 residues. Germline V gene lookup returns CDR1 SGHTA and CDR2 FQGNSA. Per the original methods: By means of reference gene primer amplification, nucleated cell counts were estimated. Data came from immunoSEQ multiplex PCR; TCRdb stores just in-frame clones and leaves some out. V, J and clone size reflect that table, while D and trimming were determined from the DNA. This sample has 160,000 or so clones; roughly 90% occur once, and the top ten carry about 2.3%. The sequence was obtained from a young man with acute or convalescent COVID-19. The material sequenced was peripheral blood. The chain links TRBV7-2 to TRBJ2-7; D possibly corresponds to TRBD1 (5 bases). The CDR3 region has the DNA TGTGCCAGCAGCTTAGTTGCGCAGGGATACTACGAGCAGTACTTC. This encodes CASSLVAQGYYEQYF.